Following are 23 T cell receptor beta chains from one sample sequenced in a study of cytomegalovirus exposure and HLA in healthy donors. Clones were sequenced by immunoSEQ multiplex PCR, and TCRdb holds only the in-frame ones, with some missing. This table holds 70,000 to 75,000 clones, around 94% found once. Input material: PBMCs. These receptor sequences come from a woman between 18 and 30 years old in good health and CMV-seropositive.

The CDR3 spells CASAPGSLETQYF. The DNA of the CDR3 is TGTGCCAGCGCCCCGGGTAGCTTAGAGACCCAGTACTTC. This sequence joins TRBV2 and TRBJ2-5; D call uncertain. The germline V gene has CDR1 SNHLY and CDR2 FYNNEI. Trimming pared 8 bases from V and 4 bases from J, leaving 14 bases between. The CDR3 runs 13 residues.

The chain is built from TRBV6-1 and TRBJ2-5, with 8 bases that match TRBD1. From germline, CDR1 is MNHNS and CDR2 SASEGT. The trim removed 10 bases at V and 4 bases at J, leaving 8 bases unmatched. This CDR3 is 13 amino acids long. CDR3: CATDRGGSETQYF. Written as DNA, the CDR3 is TGTGCCACCGACAGGGGCGGGTCAGAGACCCAGTACTTC.

Remarks on this clone: Other DNA sequences in this sample translate to the same CDR3. Written as DNA, the CDR3 is TGCAGTGCTAGAGGCGGCTACGAGCAGTACTTC. Translating it yields CSARGGYEQYF. The chain employs TRBV20-1 and TRBJ2-7; D is uncertain. The CDR3 sequence is 11 residues long. The V gene lost 1 base and the J gene lost 3 bases, with 4 bases spanning the gap. Germline-derived CDR1 and CDR2 are DFQATT and SNEGSKA (reference sequence).

The gene calls are TRBV5-1 and TRBJ1-3; D unresolved. This CDR3 comprises 14 residues. V was trimmed by 4 bases and J by 0 bases, leaving 8 bases between them. Germline V gives CDR1 SGHRS, CDR2 YFSETQ. In nucleotides, the CDR3 is TGCGCCAGCAGCCGGGAGGGCTCTGGAAACACCATATATTTT. This gives the protein CASSREGSGNTIYF. Together with reference TRBV5-1 and TRBJ1-3, the CDR3 gives the full variable domain: KAGVTQTPRYLIKTRGQQVTLSCSPISGHRSVSWYQQTPGQGLQFLFEYFSETQRNKGNFPGRFSGRQFSNSRSEMNVSTLELGDSALYLCASSREGSGNTIYFGEGSWLTVV.

CDR3 coding DNA: TGTGCCAGCAGCCCCTCGTCGGGCTCTGGGGCCAACGTCCTGACTTTC. It specifies CASSPSSGSGANVLTF. V gene TRBV7-9 combines with J gene TRBJ2-6; the D is unclear. With 5 bases removed from V and 0 bases from J, the gap between germline ends came to 11 bases. The CDR3 totals 16 residues. Germline assignment: CDR1 SEHNR and CDR2 FQNEAQ (reference sequence).

This clone appeared a few times. The CDR3 reads CASSQTGLGANVLTF. The CDR3 DNA sequence: TGTGCCAGCAGCCAGACAGGACTTGGGGCCAACGTCCTGACTTTC. The chain is built from TRBV4-2 and TRBJ2-6; TRBD1 is a possible D gene (6 bases). This CDR3 region has 15 residues. Between the trimmed V and J ends, which lost 3 bases and 3 bases, there was a span of 9 bases. Germline CDR1 and CDR2: LGHNA and YNFKEQ.

The table lists this clone with a count of one. The chain recombines TRBV15 with TRBJ2-1; 9 bases map to TRBD2. In germline, CDR1 is LNHNV, CDR2 YYDKDF (reference sequence). The ends lost 5 bases at V and 3 bases at J; junction bases unmatched: 5. The CDR3 has 15 amino acids. The CDR3 here is CATSGSGGYYNEQFF. The CDR3 nucleotides read TGTGCCACCAGCGGTAGCGGGGGCTACTACAATGAGCAGTTCTTC. The entire variable domain, with the rest obtained from reference TRBV15 and TRBJ2-1, is as follows: DAMVIQNPRYQVTQFGKPVTLSCSQTLNHNVMYWYQQKSSQAPKLLFHYYDKDFNNEADTPDNFQSRRPNTSFCFLDIRSPGLGDTAMYLCATSGSGGYYNEQFFGPGTRLTVL.

The chain carries TRBV13 and TRBJ2-1; 13 nucleotides align to TRBD2. This CDR3 spans 16 amino acids. V trimming: 8 bases; J trimming: 5 bases; junction bases outside the gene matches: 9. Germline values: CDR1 PRHDT, CDR2 FYEKMQ (reference sequence). This CDR3 is CASGSGGTSGDNEQFF. In nucleotides, the CDR3 is TGTGCCAGCGGATCAGGGGGGACTAGCGGGGACAATGAGCAGTTCTTC.

This chain links TRBV12-5 with TRBJ2-1; possible D gene TRBD2, 6 bases. This CDR3 region has 16 residues. Germline CDR1 is LGHNT and CDR2 is FRNRAP. V was pared by 0 bases and J by 6 bases, with 15 bases between. DNA of the CDR3: TGTGCTAGTGGTTTGGTACTTCCGGGAGCGGGCAATGAGCAGTTCTTC. Its translation is CASGLVLPGAGNEQFF.

The V gene is TRBV6-5, the J gene TRBJ1-2, with TRBD1 identical over 7 bases. Germline CDR1 and CDR2: MNHEY and SVGAGI. Trimming at V came to 2 bases and at J to 0 bases, leaving 3 bases not matched to a gene. The CDR3 length is 15 residues. The CDR3 coding sequence is TGTGCCAGCAGTTACGCGGACAGGCCTAACTATGGCTACACCTTC. Protein: CASSYADRPNYGYTF.

This clone was detected only once. This chain links TRBV21-1 with TRBJ2-7; the table's D call, TRBD1, was not checked against the DNA. TRBV21-1 is marked as a pseudogene. The CDR3 is 15 residues long. DNA of the CDR3: TGTGCCAGCAGGAGTTTAGGGGGATCTACCAACGAGCAGTACTTC. Protein: CASRSLGGSTNEQYF.

J is TRBJ2-1 and V is TRBV5-1, with D uncertain. Germline values: CDR1 SGHRS, CDR2 YFSETQ. V dropped 4 bases and J dropped 3 bases, with 14 bases sitting between them. This CDR3 comprises 15 residues. CDR3 residues: CASSLSVPFYNEQFF. As DNA, the CDR3 is TGCGCCAGCAGCCTCTCGGTCCCGTTCTACAATGAGCAGTTCTTC.

The V and J genes are TRBV28 and TRBJ1-5; the D gene is possibly TRBD1 (5 bases). With 6 bases removed from V and 2 bases from J, the gap between germline ends came to 20 bases. This CDR3 region has 17 residues. Germline V gives CDR1 MDHEN, CDR2 SYDVKM. CDR3 in DNA: TGTGCCAGCAGAGTTTGGGGGGGGAAGAAGGGCAATCAGCCCCAGCATTTT. Amino acid sequence: CASRVWGGKKGNQPQHF.

The J gene is TRBJ2-7, the V gene TRBV10-3; D remains ambiguous. Germline loops: CDR1 ENHRY, CDR2 SYGVKD. This CDR3 region has 12 residues. V shed 4 bases and J shed 3 bases, with 7 bases lying between them. This chain's CDR3 is CAISVNSYEQYF. CDR3 bases: TGTGCCATCAGTGTAAACAGCTACGAGCAGTACTTC.

The genes are TRBV19 and TRBJ1-5; 7 bases are a match to TRBD1. Germline V gives CDR1 LNHDA, CDR2 SQIVND (reference sequence). V was clipped by 5 bases and J by 8 bases; unmatched bases: 9. CDR3 length: 14 residues. The CDR3 reads CASSPRQGWEPQHF. In DNA, the CDR3 is TGTGCCAGTAGTCCTCGACAGGGTTGGGAGCCCCAGCATTTT.

This clone has more than one count but fewer than ten. The chain is built from TRBV11-3 and TRBJ2-3; tentative D call: TRBD1 (6 bases). The CDR3 spans 15 residues. The V gene's germline CDR1 is SGHNT and CDR2 YENEEA. Trimming shortened V by 5 bases and J by 1 base, and 13 bases separated the two germline ends. The CDR3 loop reads CASSDQGQRTDTQYF. The CDR3 region has the DNA TGTGCCAGCAGCGATCAGGGGCAACGCACAGATACGCAGTATTTT.

The V gene is TRBV5-1, the J gene TRBJ2-3, with 9 bases identical to TRBD2. The V gene end was trimmed by 0 bases and the J gene end by 5 bases; junction bases not matched to a gene: 7. CDR1 is SGHRS and CDR2 is YFSETQ in the germline V gene. The CDR3 covers 16 residues. In DNA form, the CDR3 reads TGCGCCAGCAGCTTGGCTGTTAGCGGGGGAGGAGATACGCAGTATTTT. Protein sequence: CASSLAVSGGGDTQYF. Supplemented by reference TRBV5-1 and TRBJ2-3, the full variable domain reads KAGVTQTPRYLIKTRGQQVTLSCSPISGHRSVSWYQQTPGQGLQFLFEYFSETQRNKGNFPGRFSGRQFSNSRSEMNVSTLELGDSALYLCASSLAVSGGGDTQYFGPGTRLTVL.

The V gene is TRBV5-4, the J gene TRBJ1-1; TRBD1 agrees at 8 bases. The CDR3 totals 13 residues. Trimming took 4 bases from V and 5 from J; bases not matched to a gene: 4. Germline lookup yields CDR1 SGHNT and CDR2 YYREEE (reference sequence). CDR3 coding DNA: TGTGCCAGCAGCACGGACAGGGTTACTGAAGCTTTCTTT. This codes for CASSTDRVTEAFF.

This clone was seen only once. CDR3 DNA: TGTGCCAGCAGTGGTGACAATCACGAGCAGTACTTC. It encodes CASSGDNHEQYF. The chain links TRBV6-6 to TRBJ2-7; no clear D gene. The germline V gene encodes CDR1 MNHNY and CDR2 SVGAGI (reference sequence). The CDR3 is 12 amino acids. Trimming left V 5 bases short and J 5 bases short, with 10 bases between.

The chain is built from TRBV27 and TRBJ2-7, with 7 bases identical to TRBD1. Germline V gene lookup returns CDR1 MNHEY and CDR2 SMNVEV (reference sequence). V was clipped by 6 bases and J by 0 bases; unmatched bases: 11. The CDR3 runs 16 residues. CDR3 region: CASSRVTRDSSYEQYF. The CDR3 nucleotides are TGTGCCAGCAGCAGAGTAACCCGGGACAGCTCCTACGAGCAGTACTTC.

V is TRBV29-1 and J is TRBJ2-3; 8 bases agree with TRBD1. The germline V gene encodes CDR1 SQVTM and CDR2 ANQGSEA. This CDR3 comprises 13 residues. J gave up 1 base and V 6 bases, and 3 bases lay outside the gene matches. The CDR3 loop reads CSVTGAGTDTQYF. As DNA, the CDR3 is TGCAGCGTGACAGGGGCTGGCACAGATACGCAGTATTTT.

The V and J genes are TRBV4-2 and TRBJ2-2; the D gene is possibly TRBD2 (7 bases). The CDR3 runs to 15 residues. Trimming shortened V by 3 bases and J by 3 bases, and 11 bases separated the two germline ends. CDR1 is LGHNA, CDR2 YNFKEQ, per germline. The CDR3 protein is CASSQGEGDTGELFF. CDR3 in DNA: TGTGCCAGCAGCCAGGGGGAGGGGGACACCGGGGAGCTGTTTTTT.

The DNA of the CDR3 is TGTGCCAGCAGCTACACTTCTTCCGACAGGTTTTTCTACGAGCAGTACTTC. This encodes CASSYTSSDRFFYEQYF. The V and J genes are TRBV14 and TRBJ2-7, with a tentative D call TRBD1 (6 bases). The CDR3 totals 17 residues. Germline CDR1 and CDR2: SGHDN and FVKESK. V was trimmed by 5 bases and J by 3 bases, leaving 23 bases between them.